Presented here are 4 T cell receptor beta chains from one specimen sequenced in a study of metastatic and nonmetastatic thyroid tumors. Thyroid surgery took place with no prior treatment in any patient. TCRdb reprocessed the PCR reads using MiXCR. Here the sample spans about 33,000 clones, 15% to 20% being singletons. The material sequenced was blood. Every receptor here comes from a female donor with papillary thyroid cancer or a benign thyroid nodule (not recorded which). Some clones in this sample may be carry-over from other donors' samples.

The chain uses TRBV4-1 and TRBJ2-7, with D possibly TRBD1 on 5 matching bases. Trimming removed 4 bases from V and 5 bases from J, with 27 bases in between. The CDR3 is 18 amino acids. Germline values: CDR1 MGHRA, CDR2 YSYEKL. CDR3 coding DNA: TGCGCCAGCAGCCTACAAGGGTGGACATCTTCGGGTTTGGACGAGCAGTACTTC. Amino acids: CASSLQGWTSSGLDEQYF.

A few counts support this clone. V usage is TRBV6-1 and J usage is TRBJ1-2, with unresolved D. The CDR3 runs 15 residues. The germline V gene encodes CDR1 MNHNS and CDR2 SASEGT. V was pared by 7 bases and J by 7 bases, with 22 bases between. The CDR3 bases are TGTGCCAGCAACCCTAGCTACGGATGCATTGGTGGCTACACCTTC. This sequence encodes CASNPSYGCIGGYTF.

Ten or more counts support this clone. This CDR3 reads CASSEETGTGGHNEQFF. As DNA, the CDR3 is TGTGCCAGCAGTGAAGAGACCGGGACAGGGGGCCACAATGAGCAGTTCTTC. V and J are TRBV6-1 and TRBJ2-1; 12 positions agree with TRBD1. The V segment lost 1 base and the J segment 5 bases; nucleotides outside the gene matches: 6. The CDR3 has 17 amino acids. Germline CDR1 reads MNHNS; CDR2 reads SASEGT.

There are a few counts of this clone. The rearrangement uses TRBV19 and TRBJ2-3; D unclear. The CDR3 consists of 13 residues. Germline lookup yields CDR1 LNHDA and CDR2 SQIVND (reference sequence). The V and J ends lost 8 bases and 3 bases respectively, with 12 bases between them. DNA of the CDR3: TGTGCCAGTTACTACTGGTCTACAGATACGCAGTATTTT. Translating it yields CASYYWSTDTQYF.